This T cell receptor beta chain was documented in a study of cytomegalovirus exposure and HLA in healthy donors. Overall study results and limits: A link between a missense DCLRE1C variant and TCR beta V- and J-gene trimming emerged from a later analysis.

Germline V gives CDR1 MDHEN, CDR2 SYDVKM. The CDR3 extends over 14 amino acids. V was shortened by 3 bases and J by 0 bases, with 8 bases between the two germline ends. Comment on this clone: Its target is not known.

Amplification used 60 Vbeta primers and 13 Jbeta primers. This table comes from immunoSEQ multiplex PCR, and its TCRdb copy is limited to in-frame clones, with some not included. The table records around 160,000 clones, 68% of them present only once. Sequenced input: PBMCs. The rearrangement uses TRBV28 and TRBJ1-1; D is uncertain. The TCR originated in a woman aged 40 to 49 in good health and CMV-seropositive. The CDR3 nucleotides are TGTGCCAGCAGTTTCCCAGTGGTGAACACTGAAGCTTTCTTT. Protein: CASSFPVVNTEAFF.